This TCR beta chain was documented in a study of cytomegalovirus exposure and HLA in healthy donors. Study-level points and caveats: Solely CMV serostatus was available to characterize immune exposure. A later analysis, which compared TCR beta chains of equal frequency, found the HLA-associated ones more clonally expanded. Overall, 164 TCR beta chains were annotated as cytomegalovirus-associated.

Nominal health characterized the donors when sampled, though unrecorded immune exposures were likely. PCR primers comprised 60 Vbeta and 13 Jbeta primers. Assay: immunoSEQ multiplex PCR; the TCRdb copy retains only in-frame clones and omits some. There are roughly 110,000 clones in the sample; roughly 72% occur only once, and roughly 4.2% lies in the top ten. V lost 2 bases, J lost 1 base, and 14 bases stayed unmatched. This CDR3 is built from 20 residues. Germline CDR1 is MGHRA and CDR2 is YSYEKL. A note on this clone: Antigen unknown.

The rearrangement joins TRBV4-1 to TRBJ2-3; 11 positions match TRBD2. This TCR was recovered from a woman aged 40 to 55 in good health and CMV-seropositive. Input material: PBMCs. CDR3 DNA: TGCGCCAGCAGCCAAAAACCGGGGTCTAGCGGGAGGCTACGCACAGATACGCAGTATTTT. Amino acid sequence: CASSQKPGSSGRLRTDTQYF.